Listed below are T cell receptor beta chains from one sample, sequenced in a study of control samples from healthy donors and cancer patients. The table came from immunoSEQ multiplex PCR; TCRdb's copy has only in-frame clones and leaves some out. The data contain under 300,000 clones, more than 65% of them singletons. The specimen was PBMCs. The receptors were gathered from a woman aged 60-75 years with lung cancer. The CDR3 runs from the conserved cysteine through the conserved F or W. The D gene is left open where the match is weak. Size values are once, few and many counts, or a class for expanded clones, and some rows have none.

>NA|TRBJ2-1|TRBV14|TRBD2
CASSPLAGVHNEQFF
TGTGCCAGCAGCCCTCTAGCGGGGGTTCACAATGAGCAGTTCTTC
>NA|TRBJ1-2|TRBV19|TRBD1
CASTGTGGYGYTF
TGTGCCAGTACCGGGACAGGGGGCTATGGCTACACCTTC
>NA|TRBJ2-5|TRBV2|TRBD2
CASSGTSGYQETQYF
TGTGCCAGCAGTGGGACTAGCGGGTACCAAGAGACCCAGTACTTC
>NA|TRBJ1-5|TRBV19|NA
CASSSGSRNQPQHF
TGTGCCAGTAGTAGCGGGTCTCGCAATCAGCCCCAGCATTTT
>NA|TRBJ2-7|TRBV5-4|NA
CASSFEWGGSEQYF
TGTGCCAGCAGCTTCGAGTGGGGAGGTTCGGAGCAGTACTTC
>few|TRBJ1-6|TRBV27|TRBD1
CASSFWDRVDSPLHF
TGTGCCAGCAGTTTCTGGGACAGGGTAGATTCACCCCTCCACTTT
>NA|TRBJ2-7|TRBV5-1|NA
CASSPRQAGWGEQYF
TGCGCCAGCAGCCCACGACAGGCCGGCTGGGGCGAGCAGTACTTC
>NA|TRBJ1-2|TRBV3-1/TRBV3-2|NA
CASTTGAETPYGYTF
TGTGCCAGTACCACAGGAGCCGAAACCCCGTATGGCTACACCTTC
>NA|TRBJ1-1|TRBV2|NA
CASSSGAGTEAFF
TGTGCCAGCTCGTCAGGGGCTGGCACTGAAGCTTTCTTT
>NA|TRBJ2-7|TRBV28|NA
CASSLWAGDYEQYF
TGTGCCAGCAGTTTATGGGCAGGTGACTACGAGCAGTACTTC
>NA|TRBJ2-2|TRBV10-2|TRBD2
CASTVSGSGGELFF
TGCGCCAGCACCGTTAGCGGGAGCGGCGGGGAGCTGTTTTTT
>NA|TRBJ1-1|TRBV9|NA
CASSALMNTEAFF
TGTGCCAGCAGCGCCCTCATGAACACTGAAGCTTTCTTT
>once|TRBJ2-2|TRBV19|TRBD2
CASSKAGRGTGELFF
TGTGCCAGTAGTAAAGCGGGGCGGGGAACCGGGGAGCTGTTTTTT
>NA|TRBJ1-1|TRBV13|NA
CASSPRSTEAFF
TGTGCCAGCAGCCCGAGGTCAACTGAAGCTTTCTTT
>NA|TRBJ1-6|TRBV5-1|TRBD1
CASSLQQGATNSPLHF
TGCGCCAGCAGCTTACAACAGGGGGCGACTAATTCACCCCTCCACTTT
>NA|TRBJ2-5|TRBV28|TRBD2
CASSSLAGGQETQYF
TGTGCCAGCAGTTCCTTAGCGGGGGGGCAAGAGACCCAGTACTTC
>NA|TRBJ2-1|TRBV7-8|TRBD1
CASSSGQGVFLFF
TGTGCCAGCAGCTCGGGACAGGGGGTATTTTTGTTCTTC
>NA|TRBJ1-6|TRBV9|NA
CASSPRPNYNSPLHF
TGTGCCAGCAGCCCAAGACCAAACTATAATTCACCCCTCCACTTT
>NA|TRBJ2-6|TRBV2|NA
CASSFGSGANVLTF
TGTGCCAGCAGTTTCGGCTCTGGGGCCAACGTCCTGACTTTC
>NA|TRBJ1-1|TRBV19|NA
CASSIHPGVGTEAFF
TGTGCCAGTAGTATCCACCCAGGGGTAGGCACTGAAGCTTTCTTT
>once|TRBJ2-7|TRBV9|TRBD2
CASSVGGAGGINEQYF
TGTGCCAGCAGCGTAGGAGGAGCGGGGGGGATCAACGAGCAGTACTTC
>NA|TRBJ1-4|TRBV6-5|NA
CASRRAATNEKLFF
TGTGCCAGCCGGAGAGCTGCAACTAATGAAAAACTGTTTTTT
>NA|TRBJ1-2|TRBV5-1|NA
CASSSGTDMDGYTF
TGCGCCAGCAGCTCAGGGACGGATATGGATGGCTACACCTTC
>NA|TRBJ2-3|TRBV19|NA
CASTDRGTTSTDTQYF
TGTGCCAGTACCGATCGTGGGACCACAAGCACAGATACGCAGTATTTT
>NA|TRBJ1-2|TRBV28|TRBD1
CASRTGGSYGYTF
TGTGCCAGCAGGACAGGGGGCAGCTATGGCTACACCTTC
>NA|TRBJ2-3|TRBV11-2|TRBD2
CASSFSGGAVDTQYF
TGTGCCAGCAGCTTTAGCGGGGGGGCGGTAGATACGCAGTATTTT
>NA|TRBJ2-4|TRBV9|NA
CASSPHGTKNIQYF
TGTGCCAGCAGCCCTCACGGGACCAAAAACATTCAGTACTTC
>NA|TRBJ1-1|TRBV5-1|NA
CASSLVGPMNTEAFF
TGCGCCAGCAGCTTGGTGGGGCCTATGAACACTGAAGCTTTCTTT
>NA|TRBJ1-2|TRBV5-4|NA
CASSPDLGVNYGYTF
TGTGCCAGCAGCCCTGACCTGGGGGTTAACTATGGCTACACCTTC
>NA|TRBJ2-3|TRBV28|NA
CASSLWTHGRNTDTQYF
TGTGCCAGCAGTTTATGGACGCACGGGCGCAACACAGATACGCAGTATTTT
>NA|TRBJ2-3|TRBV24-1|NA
CATSRADPTDTQYF
TGTGCCACCAGCAGGGCAGACCCCACAGATACGCAGTATTTT
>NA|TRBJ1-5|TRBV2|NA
CASSVRENQPQHF
TGTGCCAGCAGTGTCAGGGAGAATCAGCCCCAGCATTTT
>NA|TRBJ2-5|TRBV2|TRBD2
CASSETSGRVGETQYF
TGTGCCAGCAGTGAGACTAGCGGGAGAGTGGGGGAGACCCAGTACTTC
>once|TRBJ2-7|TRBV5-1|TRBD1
CASSPGQSSYEQYF
TGCGCCAGCAGCCCGGGACAGTCCTCCTACGAGCAGTACTTC
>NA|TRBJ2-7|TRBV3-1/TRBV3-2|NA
CASSPLSGSYEQYF
TGTGCCAGCAGCCCCCTCAGCGGTTCCTACGAGCAGTACTTC
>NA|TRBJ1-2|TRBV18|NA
CASSPDQIGYTF
TGTGCCAGCTCACCGGATCAGATCGGCTACACCTTC
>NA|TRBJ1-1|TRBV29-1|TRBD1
CSGRTGVGSTEAFF
TGCAGCGGCCGGACAGGGGTTGGTAGCACTGAAGCTTTCTTT
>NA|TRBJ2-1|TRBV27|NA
CASSSTRTRLNEQFF
TGTGCCAGCAGCTCCACTAGAACCAGGCTCAATGAGCAGTTCTTC
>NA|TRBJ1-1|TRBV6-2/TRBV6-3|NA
CASSPFGERNTEAFF
TGTGCCAGCAGCCCCTTCGGGGAGAGGAACACTGAAGCTTTCTTT
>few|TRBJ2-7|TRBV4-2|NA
CASSQVGPVSYEQYF
TGTGCCAGCAGCCAAGTCGGGCCGGTCTCCTACGAGCAGTACTTC
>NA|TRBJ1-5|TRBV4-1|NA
CASSQDSPPISNQPQHF
TGCGCCAGCAGCCAAGATTCGCCTCCGATAAGCAATCAGCCCCAGCATTTT
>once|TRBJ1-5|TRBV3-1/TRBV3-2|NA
CASSPHPGQPQHF
TGTGCCAGCAGCCCCCACCCGGGTCAGCCCCAGCATTTT
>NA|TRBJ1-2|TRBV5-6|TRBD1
CASSALRDRGYYGYTF
TGTGCCAGCAGCGCCTTAAGGGACAGAGGATACTATGGCTACACCTTC
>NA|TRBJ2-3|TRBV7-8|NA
CASSLAWRGTDTQYF
TGTGCCAGCAGCTTAGCGTGGCGGGGCACAGATACGCAGTATTTT
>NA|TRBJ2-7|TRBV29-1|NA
CSGLRGGEQYF
TGCAGCGGCCTCCGAGGGGGCGAGCAGTACTTC
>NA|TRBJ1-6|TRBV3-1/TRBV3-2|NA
CASSPTRGGYNSPLHF
TGTGCCAGCAGCCCGACCCGGGGGGGTTATAATTCACCCCTCCACTTT
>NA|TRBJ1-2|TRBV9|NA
CASSVGEGGYGYTF
TGTGCCAGCAGCGTAGGAGAAGGGGGCTATGGCTACACCTTC
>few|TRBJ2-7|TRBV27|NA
CASSFRRGGYEQYF
TGTGCCAGCAGTTTTCGCAGGGGAGGCTACGAGCAGTACTTC
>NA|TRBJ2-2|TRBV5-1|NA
CASSSLYTSTGELFF
TGCGCCAGCAGCTCACTGTATACGTCCACCGGGGAGCTGTTTTTT
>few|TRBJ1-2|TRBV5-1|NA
CASSEGNYGYTF
TGCGCCAGCAGCGAAGGTAACTATGGCTACACCTTC
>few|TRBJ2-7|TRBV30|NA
CAWSEVGYEQYF
TGTGCCTGGAGTGAAGTGGGCTACGAGCAGTACTTC
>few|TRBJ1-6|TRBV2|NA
CASSLTDNSPLHF
TGTGCCAGCAGTCTGACCGATAATTCACCCCTCCACTTT
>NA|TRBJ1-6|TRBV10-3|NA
CAISEGNSPLHF
TGTGCCATCAGCGAAGGGAATTCACCCCTCCACTTT
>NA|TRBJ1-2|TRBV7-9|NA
CASSPRENVGYTF
TGTGCCAGCAGCCCCAGGGAGAATGTCGGCTACACCTTC